This T cell receptor (beta chain) comes out of a study of response to subunit inactivated influenza vaccine. Whole-study results and caveats: Every seasonal influenza vaccination brings in few new T cells, the authors suggested.

The table lists this clonotype with a few counts. Its antigen is still unknown. TCRdb ran MiXCR on the RT-PCR reads and lists one entry per CDR3 protein. The table lists around 790,000 distinct CDR3 sequences, 21% of them singletons. V lost 2 bases, J lost 0 bases, and 23 bases lay in between. Germline CDR1 reads KGHDR; CDR2 reads SFDVKD. This CDR3 is 20 amino acids long. Sequences were derived from PBMCs from blood, sampled more than 4 days after vaccination. The J gene is TRBJ2-3, the V gene TRBV24-1, with D perhaps TRBD1 or TRBD2 (5 bases each). This TCR was recovered from a man aged 50-59 years who received an inactivated influenza vaccine. This chain's CDR3 is CATSDSVRSGTDVSTDTQYF. The CDR3 DNA follows: TGTGCCACCAGTGATTCTGTCAGATCCGGGACGGACGTAAGCACAGATACGCAGTATTTT.